This TCR beta chain came from a study of blood T cell repertoires in COVID-19. The overall study: In each case, the material was cDNA or gDNA derived from T cells, B-cell-depleted T cells, or PBMCs.

In the original processing: Estimation of nucleated cell counts was performed using reference gene primer amplification. The data were produced by immunoSEQ multiplex PCR, yet TCRdb's version contains in-frame clones alone and is incomplete. V and J calls and clone size are given by that table; D and trimming were obtained from the DNA. The sample comprises 190,000 or so clones, about 85% of which are singletons, and over 15% rests with the top ten. About this clone itself: Different DNA sequences within this sample yield the same CDR3.

Participants were aged 18 to 89 years from approximately 25 US areas. Cohorts were determined from participant-reported clinical history. The CDR3 sequence is 13 residues long. V dropped 1 base and J dropped 4 bases, with 8 bases sitting between them. CDR1 SGHTA and CDR2 FQGNSA come from the germline V gene. Sequencing input: PBMCs or T cells enriched from blood (not recorded which). The clonotype originates from a man aged 40-49 years who had recovered from COVID-19. The chain links TRBV7-2 to TRBJ2-7, with D perhaps matching TRBD1 (5 bases). The CDR3 region is CASSLGRGYEQYF. CDR3 DNA: TGTGCCAGCAGCTTAGGAAGGGGTTACGAGCAGTACTTC.